This record covers a single T cell receptor (beta chain). This CDR3 has 15 amino acids. CDR1 is SGHDN and CDR2 is FVKESK in the germline V gene. This sample is drawn from a study of monozygotic twins with inflammatory bowel disease. The authors drew 2.5 to 3 ml of blood from each donor. Two nested PCRs, run for around 15 and 10 cycles, were applied to TCRalpha and TCRbeta cDNA. TCRdb re-called the 5' RACE reads; every CDR3 protein appears as one record, without DNA. This sample's table has under 200,000 distinct CDR3 sequences. Source material: blood. V is TRBV14 and J is TRBJ1-6. This receptor was taken from a human donor with ulcerative colitis or Crohn's disease, or a healthy co-twin of an affected twin (not recorded which). CDR3 in amino acids: CASSQLSGYNSPLHF.